This T cell receptor beta chain came from a study of response to subunit inactivated influenza vaccine. This clonotype was seen only a few times. Looked up from germline, CDR1 is SGHRS and CDR2 is YFSETQ. CDR3 length: 13 residues. V shed 9 bases, J shed 5 bases, and the junction held 11 bases outside the gene matches. Each CDR3 protein is one row after TCRdb ran MiXCR on the RT-PCR reads. The sample lists over 800,000 distinct CDR3 sequences, less than 25% occurring once. The clonotype comes from a man aged 45-65 years who received an inactivated influenza vaccine. Sequencing was performed on PBMCs from blood, taken 5 days after vaccination. This chain links TRBV5-1 with TRBJ2-7; 7 nucleotides line up with TRBD1. The CDR3 bases are TGCGCCACCCGACAGGGAGAGAGGAACGAGCAGTACTTC. Encoded protein: CATRQGERNEQYF.